This TCR beta chain was observed in a study of lymphopenia after photon versus proton radiotherapy. Study-wide points: Proton therapy kept repertoires fairly stable, unlike photons, which gained effector/memory cells.

Comment on this clone: Its matching antigen is unknown.

Looked up from germline, CDR1 is SEHNR and CDR2 is FQNEAQ (reference sequence). V gave up 0 bases and J gave up 5 bases, with 7 bases separating them. CDR3 size: 14 residues. TCRdb's copy holds only in-frame clones and misses some; the assay was immunoSEQ multiplex PCR. The sample contains roughly 12,000 clones, 88% of which appear only once. Sequenced here: peripheral blood, sampled from a patient treated with photon-based radiotherapy. The V and J genes are TRBV7-9 and TRBJ1-4, with a tentative D call TRBD1 (6 bases). The sequence came from a man between 60 and 75 years old with pancreatic cancer. In nucleotides, the CDR3 is TGTGCCAGCAGCTTAGCAGGGACAAATGAAAAACTGTTTTTT. Its translation is CASSLAGTNEKLFF.